This T cell receptor beta chain was sequenced during a study of CD8 T cells in Susac syndrome. The study sequenced TCR beta in blood CD8+ and CD4+ T cells. Negative isolation was used for CD8+ and CD4+ T cells and FACS enrichment for TEMRA cells. On this clonotype: Its antigen remains unidentified.

Findings and caveats of the study: In TEMRA cells and active patients, CD8+ clonal expansion in Susac reached its peak. Detection of Susac-specific public clones gave around 15 in total CD8+ repertoires and about five in CD8+ TEMRA repertoires.

The germline V gene has CDR1 DFQATT and CDR2 SNEGSKA (reference sequence). J was trimmed by 2 bases and V by 0 bases; bases with no gene match: 15. The CDR3 totals 19 residues. Random hexamers primed reverse transcription of about 0.5 to 1 ug RNA. TCRdb processed the immunoSEQ multiplex PCR reads anew with MiXCR; each CDR3 protein has one entry. This sample has roughly 100,000 distinct CDR3 sequences; roughly 95% occur once, and the top ten carry roughly 0.38%. This sequence joins TRBV20-1 and TRBJ2-7; 11 bases map to TRBD2. The clonotype originates from a human donor with Susac syndrome. The specimen sequenced was CD8+ T cells from PBMCs. The CDR3 nucleotides read TGCAGTGCTAGAGATTGGGCTAGCGGGGGGCCATTACGAACCTACGAGCAGTACTTC. It codes for CSARDWASGGPLRTYEQYF.